Listed here is a single T cell receptor (beta chain). TCR beta CDR3 regions were amplified from RNA. First-round RT-PCR targeting the TCR CDR3 was performed with the HTBI primer set. Each CDR3 protein is one row after TCRdb ran MiXCR on the multiplex PCR reads. The data hold some 720,000 distinct CDR3 sequences, with roughly 15% observed a single time. The CDR3 runs to 14 residues. The V end lost 2 bases, the J end lost 5 bases, and 12 bases lay between the germline ends. Germline-derived CDR1 and CDR2 are SEHNR and FQNEAQ (reference sequence). This record comes from a study of T cells in Graves' hyperthyroidism and ophthalmopathy. Lactation, pregnancy, other autoimmune disease or uncontrolled infection led to exclusion of patients.

The sequenced material came from blood. The chain employs TRBV7-9 and TRBJ2-5, with D uncertain. The TCR comes from a man between 18 and 35 years old with Graves' hyperthyroidism. This chain's CDR3 is CASSLRDDRETQYF. CDR3 sequence (DNA): TGTGCCAGCAGCTTAAGAGACGACCGGGAGACCCAGTACTTC.